The 27 T cell receptor beta chains reported below all come from one sample, sequenced in a study of patients and donors after allogeneic stem cell transplantation. TCRdb re-called the RT-PCR reads with MiXCR, one entry per CDR3 protein. Here the sample spans some 160,000 distinct CDR3 sequences, roughly 24% being singletons. Sequenced: blood, either unsorted or a sorted T cell fraction (not recorded which). The receptor source for this set is a human donor who was either an allogeneic HSCT recipient or a stem cell or donor lymphocyte infusion donor (not recorded which). It is not recorded whose cells these are; they may come from a transplant donor.

This clonotype was seen more than once but under ten times. The chain joins TRBV5-6 to TRBJ1-5; maybe TRBD1 (5 bases). Germline assignment: CDR1 SGHDT and CDR2 YYEEEE. V was trimmed by 4 bases and J by 6 bases, leaving 8 bases between them. This CDR3 has 12 amino acids. CDR3 DNA: TGTGCCAGCAGCGCAGGGCCTCAGCCCCAGCATTTT. This translates into CASSAGPQPQHF. Based on the CDR3 plus reference TRBV5-6 and TRBJ1-5, the full variable domain is DAGVTQSPTHLIKTRGQQVTLRCSPKSGHDTVSWYQQALGQGPQFIFQYYEEEERQRGNFPDRFSGHQFPNYSSELNVNALLLGDSALYLCASSAGPQPQHFGDGTRLSIL.

The V gene is TRBV27, the J gene TRBJ2-7, with D perhaps matching TRBD2 (6 bases). Germline V CDR1 and CDR2: MNHEY, SMNVEV (reference sequence). This CDR3 comprises 14 residues. V lost 6 bases to trimming and J lost 4 bases, with 16 bases between them. The DNA of the CDR3 is TGTGCCAGCAGCCTCGCGGCGGGGTGGTACGAGCAGTACTTC. Translation: CASSLAAGWYEQYF.

This chain uses TRBV5-1 with TRBJ1-2; weak D call: TRBD1 (6 bases). This CDR3 spans 17 amino acids. In germline, CDR1 is SGHRS, CDR2 YFSETQ. The V end was cut by 4 bases, the J end by 0 bases, with 19 bases between. The CDR3 DNA reads TGCGCCAGCAGCCTCCGGGACAACCGCCGGTCTAACTATGGCTACACCTTC. Encoded protein: CASSLRDNRRSNYGYTF.

This clonotype has just a few counts. For the CDR3, the DNA is TGTGCCAGCAGTTACGGTAGCGGGGGCCCGTGGGAGCAGTACTTC. Amino acid sequence: CASSYGSGGPWEQYF. The V call is TRBV6-6, the J call TRBJ2-7, with 9 bases lining up with TRBD2. The CDR3 loop spans 15 amino acids. Germline V CDR1 and CDR2: MNHNY, SVGAGI (reference sequence). With 2 bases clipped from V and 7 bases from J, the junction kept 9 bases outside the gene matches.

This clonotype was detected many times. The chain carries TRBV20-1 and TRBJ1-5; D is unresolved. V was pared by 1 base and J by 3 bases, with 10 bases between. Germline-derived CDR1 and CDR2 are DFQATT and SNEGSKA (reference sequence). The CDR3 runs to 14 residues. As DNA, the CDR3 is TGCAGTGCTAGAGGAGAACAACTCAATCAGCCCCAGCATTTT. It codes for CSARGEQLNQPQHF.

The sample holds many counts of this clonotype. The V and J genes are TRBV5-1 and TRBJ1-1; D is unclear. Germline assignment: CDR1 SGHRS and CDR2 YFSETQ. The CDR3 extends over 16 amino acids. V gave up 1 base and J gave up 0 bases, with 13 bases separating them. The CDR3 sequence is CASSLIGFLLNTEAFF. CDR3 nucleotide sequence: TGCGCCAGCAGCTTGATCGGGTTTTTGCTGAACACTGAAGCTTTCTTT.

This clonotype turned up a few times. V usage is TRBV5-1 and J usage is TRBJ1-1, with D maybe TRBD1 (5 bases). Germline V CDR1 and CDR2: SGHRS, YFSETQ. Trimming left V 4 bases short and J 8 bases short, with 9 bases between. The CDR3 is 11 residues long. The CDR3 protein is CASSHDREAFF. The DNA of the CDR3 is TGCGCCAGCAGCCATGACAGAGAAGCTTTCTTT.

The rearrangement uses TRBV3-1 and TRBJ1-6; D is uncertain. The CDR3 totals 15 residues. Trimming stripped 0 bases from V and 13 bases from J, with 16 bases between. Germline lookup yields CDR1 LGHDT and CDR2 YNNKEL (reference sequence). As DNA, the CDR3 is TGTGCCAGCAGCCAAGATCTGAAGGCCCAGGCCCCCCTCCACTTT. This sequence encodes CASSQDLKAQAPLHF.

This clonotype appeared a few times. The chain recombines TRBV9 with TRBJ2-7, with D possibly being TRBD1 (5 bases). The CDR3 is made up of 15 amino acids. Germline loops: CDR1 SGDLS, CDR2 YYNGEE. V lost 0 bases, J lost 0 bases, and 10 bases lay in between. CDR3 DNA: TGTGCCAGCAGCGTAGGGGGCTCCAGCTCCTACGAGCAGTACTTC. Translation: CASSVGGSSSYEQYF.

The chain links TRBV30 to TRBJ1-1; possible D gene TRBD1, 5 bases. V shed 4 bases and J shed 2 bases, with 14 bases lying between them. Germline-derived CDR1 and CDR2 are GTSNPN and SVGIG (reference sequence). The CDR3 runs 14 residues. CDR3 amino acids: CAWMKPGRNTEAFF. CDR3 nucleotides: TGTGCCTGGATGAAACCGGGGCGCAACACTGAAGCTTTCTTT.

This chain links TRBV15 with TRBJ1-5, with unresolved D. The CDR3 length is 13 residues. Germline V lookup: CDR1 LNHNV, CDR2 YYDKDF (reference sequence). V was trimmed by 3 bases and J by 5 bases, leaving 8 bases between them. The CDR3 is CATSRHTDQPQHF. The CDR3 coding sequence is TGTGCCACCAGCAGGCACACAGATCAGCCCCAGCATTTT.

The rearrangement joins TRBV20-1 to TRBJ2-7, with 7 bases matching TRBD1. V was pared by 6 bases and J by 3 bases, with 14 bases of the junction left unmatched. The CDR3 runs to 15 residues. Germline V gene lookup returns CDR1 DFQATT and CDR2 SNEGSKA (reference sequence). The CDR3 DNA is TGCAGTGCCGGCGACAGGGATAGGTCTTTCTACGAGCAGTACTTC. It codes for CSAGDRDRSFYEQYF.

This clonotype was picked up a small number of times. The CDR3 DNA is TGCGCCAGCAGCCCGGACAGGTTCTATGGCTACACCTTC. Encoded protein: CASSPDRFYGYTF. V is TRBV5-1 and J is TRBJ1-2; 7 bases match TRBD1. The CDR3 contains 13 residues. J gave up 4 bases and V 4 bases, and 4 bases lay outside the gene matches. Germline V lookup: CDR1 SGHRS, CDR2 YFSETQ. Based on the CDR3 plus reference TRBV5-1 and TRBJ1-2, the full variable domain is KAGVTQTPRYLIKTRGQQVTLSCSPISGHRSVSWYQQTPGQGLQFLFEYFSETQRNKGNFPGRFSGRQFSNSRSEMNVSTLELGDSALYLCASSPDRFYGYTFGSGTRLTVV.

In this sample, this clonotype turned up many times. This sequence joins TRBV5-1 and TRBJ1-5; 9 bases fit TRBD1. Trimming removed 4 bases from V and 5 bases from J; junction bases left unmatched: 7. CDR3 length equals 15 residues. The germline V gene encodes CDR1 SGHRS and CDR2 YFSETQ. CDR3 nucleotides: TGCGCCAGCAGCCCGGACAGGGGTGGCGATCAGCCCCAGCATTTT. Translating it yields CASSPDRGGDQPQHF. The full variable domain, completed using reference TRBV5-1 and TRBJ1-5, is KAGVTQTPRYLIKTRGQQVTLSCSPISGHRSVSWYQQTPGQGLQFLFEYFSETQRNKGNFPGRFSGRQFSNSRSEMNVSTLELGDSALYLCASSPDRGGDQPQHFGDGTRLSIL.

This clonotype was seen a few times. The chain uses TRBV29-1 and TRBJ1-2; maybe TRBD1 (5 bases). In germline, CDR1 is SQVTM, CDR2 ANQGSEA. V lost 3 bases to trimming and J lost 6 bases, with 17 bases between them. This CDR3 is 14 amino acids long. In DNA form, the CDR3 reads TGCAGCGTTGATGATGTGGGGCGGCGGGATGGCTACACCTTC. Encoded protein: CSVDDVGRRDGYTF.

This clonotype was picked up a small number of times. The V and J genes are TRBV29-1 and TRBJ2-3; D remains ambiguous. The CDR3 is made up of 13 amino acids. Trimming cost V 4 bases and J 2 bases, with 10 bases left between them. CDR1 SQVTM and CDR2 ANQGSEA come from the germline V gene. DNA for the CDR3: TGCAGCGTTGGAAGGACCGACACAGATACGCAGTATTTT. This sequence encodes CSVGRTDTDTQYF.

This clonotype has at least ten counts. The rearrangement links TRBV12-3 or TRBV12-4 to TRBJ1-2; 7 bases agree with TRBD1. V lost 6 bases and J lost 9; bases outside the gene matches: 13. CDR3 length: 14 amino acids. CDR3 residues: CASRGQTTLNCYTF. The DNA for the CDR3 is TGTGCCAGCAGGGGACAGACCACCCTTAATTGCTACACCTTC.

This clonotype was detected a few times. The CDR3 DNA is TGTGCCAGCAGTGAACAGGGCCGTGAAGCTTTCTTT. Translating gives CASSEQGREAFF. This rearrangement joins TRBV25-1 to TRBJ1-1; D might be TRBD1 (5 bases). Trimming stripped 2 bases from V and 7 bases from J, with 8 bases between. The CDR3 spans 12 residues. Looked up from germline, CDR1 is MGHDK and CDR2 is SYGVNS.

This clonotype was seen a few times. This chain links TRBV9 with TRBJ1-2; no reliable D call. The CDR3 spans 15 residues. Germline CDR1 reads SGDLS; CDR2 reads YYNGEE. Trimming shortened V by 5 bases and J by 0 bases, and 14 bases separated the two germline ends. In DNA, the CDR3 is TGTGCCAGCAGTGTTCTGGGGTCTACTAACTATGGCTACACCTTC. This codes for CASSVLGSTNYGYTF. The variable domain in full, completed from reference TRBV9 and TRBJ1-2, reads DSGVTQTPKHLITATGQRVTLRCSPRSGDLSVYWYQQSLDQGLQFLIQYYNGEERAKGNILERFSAQQFPDLHSELNLSSLELGDSALYFCASSVLGSTNYGYTFGSGTRLTVV.

The chain combines TRBV11-3 with TRBJ2-3; 7 bases match TRBD2. CDR1 and CDR2 (germline): SGHNT, YENEEA. Losses at the gene ends were 2 bases for V and 3 bases for J; bases not matched to a gene: 8. The CDR3 has 16 residues. This chain's CDR3 is CASSLKWEGLTDTQYF. The CDR3 coding sequence is TGTGCCAGCAGCTTAAAGTGGGAGGGCCTAACAGATACGCAGTATTTT.

For this clonotype: Compared with germline, one end of the junction differs, possibly owing to a read error. The CDR3 DNA reads TGTGCCAGCAGCCGGACTAGCGGGAGGGCCATAGGTCAGTTC. Translated: CASSRTSGRAIGQF. The J gene is TRBJ2-1, the V gene TRBV7-9; 15 bases align to TRBD2. Germline V lookup: CDR1 SEHNR, CDR2 FQNEAQ (reference sequence). This CDR3 is 14 amino acids long.

The gene calls are TRBV5-1 and TRBJ1-1; D is unresolved. Germline-derived CDR1 and CDR2 are SGHRS and YFSETQ. The CDR3 totals 13 residues. Trimming left V 4 bases short and J 4 bases short, with 11 bases between. CDR3 in amino acids: CASSREAGTEAFF. The CDR3 DNA is TGCGCCAGCAGCCGGGAGGCGGGCACTGAAGCTTTCTTT.

The rearrangement uses TRBV4-1 and TRBJ2-5; tentative D call: TRBD2 (7 bases). V was cut by 2 bases and J by 4 bases, with 11 bases left in between. Germline V lookup: CDR1 MGHRA, CDR2 YSYEKL. The CDR3 is 14 amino acids. The CDR3 nucleotides read TGCGCCAGCAGCCAACCGGGGGGCGCAGAGACCCAGTACTTC. As protein: CASSQPGGAETQYF.

The chain employs TRBV18 and TRBJ2-1; D remains unclear. The CDR3 totals 15 residues. V gave up 6 bases and J gave up 7 bases, with 19 bases separating them. The germline CDR1 and CDR2 sequences are KGHSH and LQKENI. The CDR3 loop is CASSRFVLPENEQFF. DNA for the CDR3: TGTGCCAGCTCTCGTTTTGTCCTACCTGAGAATGAGCAGTTCTTC.

The chain carries TRBV20-1 and TRBJ2-3; D ambiguous. Germline assignment: CDR1 DFQATT and CDR2 SNEGSKA (reference sequence). V was trimmed by 0 bases and J by 3 bases, leaving 7 bases between them. This CDR3 contains 13 residues. DNA of the CDR3: TGCAGTGCTAGAGAACCAAGTACAGATACGCAGTATTTT. This sequence encodes CSAREPSTDTQYF.

The chain combines TRBV9 with TRBJ2-2; D is unresolved. Germline CDR1 and CDR2: SGDLS and YYNGEE. The CDR3 extends over 14 amino acids. The germline V and J ends were trimmed by 0 bases and 5 bases, with 8 bases remaining between them. CDR3 sequence reads: CASSVAPDTGELFF. The CDR3, as DNA: TGTGCCAGCAGCGTAGCACCCGATACCGGGGAGCTGTTTTTT.

J is TRBJ2-3 and V is TRBV7-2; no firm D call. Germline V lookup: CDR1 SGHTA, CDR2 FQGNSA. The CDR3 runs 16 residues. V dropped 2 bases and J dropped 0 bases, with 12 bases sitting between them. CDR3 nucleotide sequence: TGTGCCAGCAGCTTAAGAGGCGGCCTTAGCACAGATACGCAGTATTTT. Residues: CASSLRGGLSTDTQYF.